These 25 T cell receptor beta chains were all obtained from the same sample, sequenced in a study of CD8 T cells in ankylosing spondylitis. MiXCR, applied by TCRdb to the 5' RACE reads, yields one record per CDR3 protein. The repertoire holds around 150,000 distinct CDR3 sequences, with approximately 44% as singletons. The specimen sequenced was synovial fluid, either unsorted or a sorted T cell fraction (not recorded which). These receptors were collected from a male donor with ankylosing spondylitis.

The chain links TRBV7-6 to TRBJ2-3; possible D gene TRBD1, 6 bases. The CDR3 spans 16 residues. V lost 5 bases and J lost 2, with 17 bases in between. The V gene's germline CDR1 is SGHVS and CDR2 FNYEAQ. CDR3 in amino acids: CASSPKGEIFTDTQYF. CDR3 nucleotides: TGTGCCAGCAGCCCCAAGGGGGAAATCTTCACAGATACGCAGTATTTT.

CDR3 DNA sequence: TGTGCCAGCAGTTTATGGGGACTAGCGGACAATGAGCAGTTCTTC. Translated, it gives CASSLWGLADNEQFF. This chain connects TRBV27 to TRBJ2-1, with 11 bases matching TRBD2. The length of the CDR3 is 15 residues. J lost 5 bases, V lost 1 base, and 1 base had no gene match. Germline V CDR1 and CDR2: MNHEY, SMNVEV (reference sequence).

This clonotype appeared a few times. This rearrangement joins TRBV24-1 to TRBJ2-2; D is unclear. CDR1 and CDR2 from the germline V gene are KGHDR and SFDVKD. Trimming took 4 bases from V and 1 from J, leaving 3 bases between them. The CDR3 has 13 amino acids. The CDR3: CATSEQNTGELFF. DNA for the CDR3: TGTGCCACCAGTGAACAGAACACCGGGGAGCTGTTTTTT.

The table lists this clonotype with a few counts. The CDR3, as DNA: TGTGCCAGCACCTATCCGGGACAGGGGGTCCTTGGAGAGCAGTTCTTC. Its translation: CASTYPGQGVLGEQFF. The genes are TRBV28 and TRBJ2-1; 11 bases line up with TRBD1. Germline CDR1 MDHEN, CDR2 SYDVKM. With V trimmed by 7 bases and J by 10 bases, 15 bases remained unmatched. The CDR3 contains 16 residues. Using reference TRBV28 and TRBJ2-1 for the parts outside the CDR3, the full variable domain is DVKVTQSSRYLVKRTGEKVFLECVQDMDHENMFWYRQDPGLGLRLIYFSYDVKMKEKGDIPEGYSVSREKKERFSLILESASTNQTSMYLCASTYPGQGVLGEQFFGPGTRLTVL.

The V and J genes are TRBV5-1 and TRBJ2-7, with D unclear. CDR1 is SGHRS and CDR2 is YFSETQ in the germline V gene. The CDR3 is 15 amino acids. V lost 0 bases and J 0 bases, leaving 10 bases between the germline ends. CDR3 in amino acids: CASSLVWTSSYEQYF. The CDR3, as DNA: TGCGCCAGCAGCTTGGTTTGGACGAGCTCCTACGAGCAGTACTTC.

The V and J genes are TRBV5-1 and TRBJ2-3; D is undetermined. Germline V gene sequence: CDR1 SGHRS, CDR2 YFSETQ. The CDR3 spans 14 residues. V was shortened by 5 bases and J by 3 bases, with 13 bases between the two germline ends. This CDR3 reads CASRTPAYTDTQYF. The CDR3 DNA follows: TGCGCCAGCAGGACCCCGGCCTATACAGATACGCAGTATTTT.

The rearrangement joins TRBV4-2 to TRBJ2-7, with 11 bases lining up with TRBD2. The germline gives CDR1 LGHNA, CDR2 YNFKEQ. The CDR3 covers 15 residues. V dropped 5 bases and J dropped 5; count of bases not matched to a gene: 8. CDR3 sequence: CASSSELAGDHEQYF. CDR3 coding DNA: TGTGCCAGCAGCTCGGAACTAGCGGGAGATCACGAGCAGTACTTC.

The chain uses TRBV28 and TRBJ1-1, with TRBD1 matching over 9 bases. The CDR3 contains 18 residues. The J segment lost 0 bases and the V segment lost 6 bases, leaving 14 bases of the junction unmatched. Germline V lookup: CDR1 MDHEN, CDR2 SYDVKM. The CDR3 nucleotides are TGTGCCAGCAGCCGAAAAGGTCGGGGGACAGGGATGAACACTGAAGCTTTCTTT. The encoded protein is CASSRKGRGTGMNTEAFF.

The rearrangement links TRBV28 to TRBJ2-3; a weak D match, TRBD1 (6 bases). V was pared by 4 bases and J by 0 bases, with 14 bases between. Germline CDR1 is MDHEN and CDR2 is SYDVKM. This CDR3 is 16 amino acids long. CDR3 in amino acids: CASSSYRVSSTDTQYF. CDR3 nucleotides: TGTGCCAGCAGTTCGTACAGGGTCTCGAGCACAGATACGCAGTATTTT.

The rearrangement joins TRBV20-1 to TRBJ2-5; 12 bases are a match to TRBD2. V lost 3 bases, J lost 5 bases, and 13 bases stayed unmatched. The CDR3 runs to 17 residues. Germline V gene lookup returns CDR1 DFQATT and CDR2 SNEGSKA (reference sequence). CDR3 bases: TGCAGTGCTAGCCAACTAGCGGGAGGAGTCGGCGGGGAGACCCAGTACTTC. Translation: CSASQLAGGVGGETQYF.

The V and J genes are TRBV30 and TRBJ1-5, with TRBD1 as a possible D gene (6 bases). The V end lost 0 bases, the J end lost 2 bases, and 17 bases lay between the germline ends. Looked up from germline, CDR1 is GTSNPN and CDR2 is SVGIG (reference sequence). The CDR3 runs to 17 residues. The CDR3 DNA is TGTGCCTGGAGTGTACCAGGTTGGGCAGGGGGCAATCAGCCCCAGCATTTT. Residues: CAWSVPGWAGGNQPQHF.

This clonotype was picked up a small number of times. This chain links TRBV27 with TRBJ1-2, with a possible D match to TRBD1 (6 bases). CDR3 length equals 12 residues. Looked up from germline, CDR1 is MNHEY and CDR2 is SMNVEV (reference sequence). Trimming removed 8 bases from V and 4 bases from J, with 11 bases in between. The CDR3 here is CASGGRGYGYTF. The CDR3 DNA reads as TGTGCCAGCGGTGGCAGGGGCTATGGCTACACCTTC.

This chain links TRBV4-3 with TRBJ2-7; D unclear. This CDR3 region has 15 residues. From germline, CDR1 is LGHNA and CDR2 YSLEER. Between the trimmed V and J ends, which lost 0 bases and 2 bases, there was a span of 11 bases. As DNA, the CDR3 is TGCGCCAGCAGCCAAGAAAGGTACCCGACCTACGAGCAGTACTTC. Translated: CASSQERYPTYEQYF.

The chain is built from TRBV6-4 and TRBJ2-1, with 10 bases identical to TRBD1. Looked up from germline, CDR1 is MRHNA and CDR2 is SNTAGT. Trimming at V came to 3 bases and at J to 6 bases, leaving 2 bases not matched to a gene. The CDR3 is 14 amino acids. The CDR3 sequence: CASSEGTGVNEQFF. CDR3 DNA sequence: TGTGCCAGCAGTGAGGGGACAGGGGTCAATGAGCAGTTCTTC.

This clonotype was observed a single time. DNA for the CDR3: TGCAGTGCCAGACACAGCTTACAGGGCTACACCTTC. It encodes CSARHSLQGYTF. This sequence joins TRBV20-1 and TRBJ1-2; D uncertain. V was cut by 6 bases and J by 8 bases, with 16 bases left in between. Germline V gives CDR1 DFQATT, CDR2 SNEGSKA (reference sequence). This CDR3 has 12 residues.

CDR3 DNA sequence: TGTGCCAGCAGCTTCACGGACGGGGCCTACGAGCAGTACTTC. Its protein is CASSFTDGAYEQYF. This chain links TRBV7-9 with TRBJ2-7; maybe TRBD2 (5 bases). Germline V gene lookup returns CDR1 SEHNR and CDR2 FQNEAQ (reference sequence). This CDR3 has 14 residues. Trimming shortened V by 3 bases and J by 2 bases, and 11 bases separated the two germline ends. The full variable domain, in which reference TRBV7-9 and TRBJ2-7 provide the parts outside the CDR3, is DTGVSQNPRHKITKRGQNVTFRCDPISEHNRLYWYRQTLGQGPEFLTYFQNEAQLEKSRLLSDRFSAERPKGSFSTLEIQRTEQGDSAMYLCASSFTDGAYEQYFGPGTRLTVT.

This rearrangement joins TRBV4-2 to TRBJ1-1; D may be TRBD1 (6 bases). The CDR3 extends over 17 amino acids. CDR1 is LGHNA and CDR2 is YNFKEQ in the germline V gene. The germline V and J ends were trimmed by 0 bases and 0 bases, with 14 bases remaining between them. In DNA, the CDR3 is TGTGCCAGCAGCCAAGAGAGGGGACACTACCTGAACACTGAAGCTTTCTTT. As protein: CASSQERGHYLNTEAFF.

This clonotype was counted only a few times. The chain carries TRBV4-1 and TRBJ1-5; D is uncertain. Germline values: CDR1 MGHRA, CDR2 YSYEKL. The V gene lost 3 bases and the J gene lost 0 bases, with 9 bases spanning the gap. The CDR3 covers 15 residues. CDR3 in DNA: TGCGCCAGCAGCCACGGGCCAGGTAGCAATCAGCCCCAGCATTTT. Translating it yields CASSHGPGSNQPQHF.

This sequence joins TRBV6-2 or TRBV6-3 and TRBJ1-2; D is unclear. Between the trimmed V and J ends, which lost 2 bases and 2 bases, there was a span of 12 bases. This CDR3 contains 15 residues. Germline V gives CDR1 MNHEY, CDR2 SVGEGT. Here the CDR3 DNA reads TGTGCCAGCAGTTACGTGAGGAGCCCCAACTATGGCTACACCTTC. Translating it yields CASSYVRSPNYGYTF.

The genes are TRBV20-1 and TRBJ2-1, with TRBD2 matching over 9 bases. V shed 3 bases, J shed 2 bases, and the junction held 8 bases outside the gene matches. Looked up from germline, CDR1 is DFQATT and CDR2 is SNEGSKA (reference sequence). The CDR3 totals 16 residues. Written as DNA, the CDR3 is TGCAGTGCTAGGGGTCCCCTAGCGGGAACCTACAATGAGCAGTTCTTC. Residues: CSARGPLAGTYNEQFF.

CDR3 sequence (DNA): TGTGCCAGCAGTCCCTCACCGGGGGGCCCCGATGAGCAGTTCTTC. Protein: CASSPSPGGPDEQFF. The chain recombines TRBV5-6 with TRBJ2-1, with a tentative D call TRBD2 (7 bases). CDR3 length: 15 residues. From germline, CDR1 is SGHDT and CDR2 YYEEEE. V lost 5 bases and J lost 8, with 20 bases in between.

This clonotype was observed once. In DNA form, the CDR3 reads TGCGCCAGCAGGCCTGGTCTAGCGGGTCGCACAGATACGCAGTATTTT. This encodes CASRPGLAGRTDTQYF. The chain links TRBV5-1 to TRBJ2-3; 8 nucleotides agree with TRBD2. Germline CDR1 SGHRS, CDR2 YFSETQ. J lost 1 base, V lost 5 bases, and 9 bases had no gene match. The CDR3 loop spans 16 amino acids.

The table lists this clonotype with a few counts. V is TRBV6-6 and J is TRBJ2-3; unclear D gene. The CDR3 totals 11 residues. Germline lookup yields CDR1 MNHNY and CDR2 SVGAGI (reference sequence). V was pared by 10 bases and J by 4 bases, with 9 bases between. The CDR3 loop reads CATHHPDTQYF. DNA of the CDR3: TGTGCCACTCACCACCCAGATACGCAGTATTTT.

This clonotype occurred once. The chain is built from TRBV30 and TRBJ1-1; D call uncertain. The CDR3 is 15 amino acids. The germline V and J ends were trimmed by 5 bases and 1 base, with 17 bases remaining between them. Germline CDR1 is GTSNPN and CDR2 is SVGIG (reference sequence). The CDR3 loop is CAWAAAAAENTEAFF. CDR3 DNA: TGTGCCTGGGCGGCCGCTGCAGCTGAGAACACTGAAGCTTTCTTT.

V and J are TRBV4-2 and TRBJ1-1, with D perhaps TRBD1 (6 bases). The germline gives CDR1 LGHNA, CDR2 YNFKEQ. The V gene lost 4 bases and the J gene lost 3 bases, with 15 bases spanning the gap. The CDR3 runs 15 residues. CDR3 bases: TGTGCCAGCAGCCCCAACAGGGTTGGGTACACTGAAGCTTTCTTT. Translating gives CASSPNRVGYTEAFF.